The present entry profiles one T cell receptor beta chain with its context. This specimen comes from a study of blood T cell repertoires in COVID-19. The wider study: Sources were T cells, B-cell-depleted T cells, or PBMCs; the material itself was cDNA or gDNA.

Authors' methods: Nucleated cell number was recorded as an estimate derived from reference gene primer amplification. Clones were sequenced by immunoSEQ multiplex PCR, and TCRdb holds only the in-frame ones, with some missing. V and J calls and clone size are copied from that table; D and trimming were computed from the DNA. This table holds about 81,000 clones, 75% to 90% found once. Germline V CDR1 and CDR2: MNHEY, SMNVEV (reference sequence). The V gene end was trimmed by 3 bases and the J gene end by 9 bases; junction bases not matched to a gene: 12. CDR3 length: 17 amino acids. The receptor comes from a woman over 75 with active COVID-19. The V gene is TRBV27, the J gene TRBJ2-1; TRBD2 matches 12 bases. The sequenced sample was peripheral blood. The CDR3 here is CASSLNVRTSGMGEQFF. The DNA of the CDR3 is TGTGCCAGCAGTTTGAACGTCCGGACTAGCGGGATGGGTGAGCAGTTCTTC.